The 2 T cell receptor beta chains listed next were all sequenced from one sample in a study of blood T cell repertoires in COVID-19. Here immunoSEQ multiplex PCR was the method, and the copy in TCRdb shows in-frame clones only, minus some. The data contain approximately 180,000 clones, 84% of them singletons. The specimen sequenced was PBMCs or T cells enriched from blood (not recorded which). The receptors here all came from a middle-aged man who had recovered from COVID-19.

The chain joins TRBV7-8 to TRBJ2-3; possible D gene TRBD2, 6 bases. Germline V gene lookup returns CDR1 SGHVS and CDR2 FQNEAQ. The CDR3 covers 15 residues. The V end lost 5 bases, the J end lost 3 bases, and 15 bases lay between the germline ends. The CDR3 sequence is CASSPSYGGTDTQYF. The CDR3 DNA reads TGTGCCAGCAGCCCGAGCTATGGGGGGACAGATACGCAGTATTTT.

The chain is built from TRBV28 and TRBJ2-3; 10 bases match TRBD1. This CDR3 contains 16 residues. CDR1 MDHEN and CDR2 SYDVKM come from the germline V gene. Trimming took 7 bases from V and 1 from J; bases not matched to a gene: 8. The CDR3 DNA reads as TGTGCCAGCACGCGGGCCGGGACAGGGGGCACAGATACGCAGTATTTT. As protein: CASTRAGTGGTDTQYF.